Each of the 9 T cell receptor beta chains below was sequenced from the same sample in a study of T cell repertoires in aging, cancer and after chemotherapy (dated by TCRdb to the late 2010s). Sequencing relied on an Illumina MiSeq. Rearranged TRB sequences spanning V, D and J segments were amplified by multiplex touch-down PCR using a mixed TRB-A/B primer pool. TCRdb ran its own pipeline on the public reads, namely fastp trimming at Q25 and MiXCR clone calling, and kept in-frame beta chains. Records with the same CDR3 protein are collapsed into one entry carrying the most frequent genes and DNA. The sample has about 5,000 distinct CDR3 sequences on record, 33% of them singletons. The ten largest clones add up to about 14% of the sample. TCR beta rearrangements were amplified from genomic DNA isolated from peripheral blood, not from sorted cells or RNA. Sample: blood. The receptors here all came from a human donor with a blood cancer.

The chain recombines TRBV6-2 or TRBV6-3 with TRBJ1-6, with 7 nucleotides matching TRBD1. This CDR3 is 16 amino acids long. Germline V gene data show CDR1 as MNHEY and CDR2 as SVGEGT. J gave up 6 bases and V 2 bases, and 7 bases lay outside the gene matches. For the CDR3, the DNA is TGTGCCAGCAGTTACCCTGGGACAGTAGCTAATTCACCCCTCCACTTT. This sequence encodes CASSYPGTVANSPLHF.

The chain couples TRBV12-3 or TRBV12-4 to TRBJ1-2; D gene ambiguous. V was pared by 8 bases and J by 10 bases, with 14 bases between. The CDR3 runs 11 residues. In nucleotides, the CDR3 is TGTGCCAGCTCCACCCTCTATAACTACACCTTC. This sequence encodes CASSTLYNYTF.

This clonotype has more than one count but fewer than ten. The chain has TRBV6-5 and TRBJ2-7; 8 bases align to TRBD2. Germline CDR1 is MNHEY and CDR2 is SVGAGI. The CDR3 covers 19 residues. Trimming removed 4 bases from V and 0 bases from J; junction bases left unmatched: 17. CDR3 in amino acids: CASSSISWGIAGRSYEQYF. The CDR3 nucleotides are TGTGCCAGCAGTTCAATTTCCTGGGGGATAGCGGGGCGCTCCTACGAGCAGTACTTC.

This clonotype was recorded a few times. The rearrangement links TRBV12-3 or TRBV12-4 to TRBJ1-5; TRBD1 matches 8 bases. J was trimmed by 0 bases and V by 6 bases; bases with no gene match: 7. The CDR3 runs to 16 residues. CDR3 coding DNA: TGTGCCAGCAGGGGGGGACAGGCCTATAGCAATCAGCCCCAGCATTTT. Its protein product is CASRGGQAYSNQPQHF.

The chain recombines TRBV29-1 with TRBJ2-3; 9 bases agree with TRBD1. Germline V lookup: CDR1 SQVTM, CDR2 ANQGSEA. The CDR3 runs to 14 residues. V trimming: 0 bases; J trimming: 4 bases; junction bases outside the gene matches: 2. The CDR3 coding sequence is TGCAGCGTTGAAGATACAGGGGGCGCAGATACGCAGTATTTT. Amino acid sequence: CSVEDTGGADTQYF.

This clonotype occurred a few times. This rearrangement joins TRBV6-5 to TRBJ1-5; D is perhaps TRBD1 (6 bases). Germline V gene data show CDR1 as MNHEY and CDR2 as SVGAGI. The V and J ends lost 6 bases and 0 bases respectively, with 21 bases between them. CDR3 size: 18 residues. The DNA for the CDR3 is TGTGCCAGCAGGCCTCAGGGGCCCTCCACTTATAGCAATCAGCCCCAGCATTTT. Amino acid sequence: CASRPQGPSTYSNQPQHF.

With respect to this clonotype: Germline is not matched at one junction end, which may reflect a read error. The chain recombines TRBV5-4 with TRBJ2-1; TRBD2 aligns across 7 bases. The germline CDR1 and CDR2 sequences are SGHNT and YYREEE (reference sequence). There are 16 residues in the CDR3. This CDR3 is CASSQETGGSYNEQFF. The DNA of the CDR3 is TGCGCCAGCAGCCAAGAAACGGGGGGATCCTACAATGAGCAGTTCTTC.

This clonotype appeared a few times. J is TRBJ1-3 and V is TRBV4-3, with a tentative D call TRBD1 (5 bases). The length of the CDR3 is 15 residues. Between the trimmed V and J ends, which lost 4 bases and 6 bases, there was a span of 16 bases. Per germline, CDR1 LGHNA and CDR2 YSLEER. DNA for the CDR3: TGCGCCAGCAGCCCCTGGGGCGGCCTACAAAACACCATATATTTT. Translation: CASSPWGGLQNTIYF.

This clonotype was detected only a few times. The CDR3 sequence: CASSPDLTIGFRQFF. In DNA form, the CDR3 reads TGTGCCAGCAGTCCGGATTTGACTATCGGGTTCCGGCAGTTCTTC. The chain employs TRBV27 and TRBJ2-1, with D perhaps TRBD2 (5 bases). Germline CDR1 is MNHEY and CDR2 is SMNVEV (reference sequence). V was clipped by 5 bases and J by 12 bases, with 23 bases between them. There are 15 residues in the CDR3.